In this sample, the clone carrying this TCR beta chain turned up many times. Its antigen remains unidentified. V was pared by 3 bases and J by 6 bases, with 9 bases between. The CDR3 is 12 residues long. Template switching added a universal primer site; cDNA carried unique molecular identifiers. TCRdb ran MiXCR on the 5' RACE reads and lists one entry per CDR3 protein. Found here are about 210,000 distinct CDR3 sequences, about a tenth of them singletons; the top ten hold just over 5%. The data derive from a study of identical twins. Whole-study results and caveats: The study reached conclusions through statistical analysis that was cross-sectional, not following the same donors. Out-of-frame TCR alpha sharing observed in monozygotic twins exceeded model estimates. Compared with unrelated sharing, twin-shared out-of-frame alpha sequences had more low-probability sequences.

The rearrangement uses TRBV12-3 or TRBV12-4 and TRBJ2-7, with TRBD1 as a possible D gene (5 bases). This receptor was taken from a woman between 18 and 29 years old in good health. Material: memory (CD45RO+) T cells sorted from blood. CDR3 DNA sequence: TGTGCCAGCAGTTTTCAGGGTTTCGAGCAGTACTTC. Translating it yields CASSFQGFEQYF.